Following are 23 T cell receptor beta chains from one sample sequenced in a study of T cell repertoires in aging, cancer and after chemotherapy. TRB rearrangements spanning V, D and J were amplified using mixed TRB-A/B primers. A single record per CDR3 protein comes from TCRdb applying MiXCR to the multiplex PCR reads. The sample lists some 2,200 distinct CDR3 sequences, roughly 20% occurring once. The template was genomic DNA from peripheral blood, not RNA. What was sequenced was blood. These TCRs come from a human donor with a blood cancer.

The chain uses TRBV2 and TRBJ1-2, with D possibly being TRBD1 (6 bases). CDR3 length: 16 residues. Between the trimmed V and J ends, which lost 6 bases and 5 bases, there was a span of 22 bases. Germline assignment: CDR1 SNHLY and CDR2 FYNNEI. CDR3 loop: CASRGAGDGDVYGYTF. The DNA for the CDR3 is TGTGCCAGCAGAGGGGCAGGGGATGGTGACGTATATGGCTACACCTTC.

This clonotype is medium-sized (0.01 to 0.1%). The chain couples TRBV20-1 to TRBJ2-1; 8 nucleotides match TRBD2. This CDR3 has 15 residues. Trimming removed 6 bases from V and 5 bases from J; junction bases left unmatched: 12. The germline V gene encodes CDR1 DFQATT and CDR2 SNEGSKA (reference sequence). Here the CDR3 DNA reads TGCAGTGCACCGAGACTAGCGAGGGGCAACAATGAGCAGTTCTTC. Its protein product is CSAPRLARGNNEQFF.

This clonotype is labeled as medium-sized. The chain uses TRBV7-9 and TRBJ1-3, with D unclear. The CDR3 contains 19 residues. Germline CDR1 and CDR2: SEHNR and FQNEAQ (reference sequence). Trimming removed 3 bases at V and 2 bases at J, with 23 bases between. DNA for the CDR3: TGTGCCAGCAGCTTCGCGTCAGCGACGGTTCAAAGCCCTGGAAACACCATATATTTT. It encodes CASSFASATVQSPGNTIYF. The full variable domain, its missing parts supplied by reference TRBV7-9 and TRBJ1-3, is DTGVSQNPRHKITKRGQNVTFRCDPISEHNRLYWYRQTLGQGPEFLTYFQNEAQLEKSRLLSDRFSAERPKGSFSTLEIQRTEQGDSAMYLCASSFASATVQSPGNTIYFGEGSWLTVV.

This clonotype is medium-sized within its sample. V gene TRBV10-3 combines with J gene TRBJ2-7, with D tentatively TRBD2 (6 bases). Per the germline V gene, CDR1 is ENHRY and CDR2 is SYGVKD. Trimming removed 6 bases from V and 0 bases from J, with 9 bases in between. This CDR3 has 13 amino acids. The CDR3 is CAIRGTSSYEQYF. CDR3 DNA: TGTGCCATCAGGGGGACTTCCTCCTACGAGCAGTACTTC.

Note on this clonotype: This may arise from a read error, as a much more abundant clone is one base away. The V gene is TRBV6-5, the J gene TRBJ1-5, with D hard to call. Germline CDR1 is MNHEY and CDR2 is SVGAGI. V lost 4 bases and J lost 3, with 7 bases in between. CDR3 length: 13 amino acids. For the CDR3, the DNA is TGTGCCAGCAGTTCCGACATCAATCAGCCCCAGCATTTT. This gives the protein CASSSDINQPQHF.

This chain uses TRBV29-1 with TRBJ2-7, with D hard to call. The length of the CDR3 is 11 residues. V shed 4 bases and J shed 3 bases, with 7 bases lying between them. Germline V gene data show CDR1 as SQVTM and CDR2 as ANQGSEA. CDR3 amino acids: CSVGADYEQYF. The CDR3, as DNA: TGCAGCGTTGGGGCAGACTACGAGCAGTACTTC.

By sample share, this clonotype is medium-sized (0.01 to 0.1%). The chain employs TRBV13 and TRBJ2-5, with D perhaps matching TRBD1 (6 bases). CDR1 is PRHDT, CDR2 FYEKMQ, per germline (reference sequence). Deletions cut 5 bases from V and 3 bases from J, with 13 bases between. CDR3 size: 14 residues. CDR3 DNA sequence: TGTGCCAGCAGCCGCCGGGACATAGAAGAGACCCAGTACTTC. This translates into CASSRRDIEETQYF.

This clonotype rates as medium-sized. This rearrangement joins TRBV7-2 to TRBJ2-3; 7 positions agree with TRBD2. Germline V CDR1 and CDR2: SGHTA, FQGNSA. The length of the CDR3 is 15 residues. J lost 6 bases, V lost 2 bases, and 8 bases had no gene match. CDR3 amino acids: CASSLSGGGGDTQYF. CDR3 nucleotide sequence: TGTGCCAGCAGCTTATCCGGCGGGGGTGGTGATACGCAGTATTTT.

In its sample, this clonotype is medium-sized. This rearrangement joins TRBV12-3 or TRBV12-4 to TRBJ2-2, with 7 bases that match TRBD1. There are 17 residues in the CDR3. The V segment lost 3 bases and the J segment 0 bases; nucleotides outside the gene matches: 7. The CDR3 spells CASSFRPGTANTGELFF. CDR3 nucleotides: TGTGCCAGCAGTTTTCGCCCCGGGACAGCGAACACCGGGGAGCTGTTTTTT.

The chain carries TRBV12-3 or TRBV12-4 and TRBJ2-1; 10 positions agree with TRBD2. J was trimmed by 7 bases and V by 3 bases; bases with no gene match: 6. CDR3 length: 15 residues. The CDR3: CASSFLAGAKNEQFF. The DNA for the CDR3 is TGTGCCAGCAGTTTCCTAGCGGGAGCAAAAAATGAGCAGTTCTTC.

The rearrangement uses TRBV12-3 or TRBV12-4 and TRBJ2-1; 9 bases map to TRBD2. V lost 10 bases, J lost 10 bases, and 23 bases stayed unmatched. The CDR3 contains 17 residues. The CDR3: CATQPPPSRGGGGEQFF. DNA for the CDR3: TGTGCCACCCAACCACCTCCCAGTCGCGGGGGGGGGGGGGAGCAGTTCTTC.

V is TRBV6-6 and J is TRBJ1-6; D remains ambiguous. V gave up 7 bases and J gave up 9 bases, with 19 bases separating them. The CDR3 sequence is 15 residues long. Germline V lookup: CDR1 MNHNY, CDR2 SVGAGI (reference sequence). This CDR3 is CASTPLEQYRSPLHF. CDR3 in DNA: TGTGCCAGCACCCCCCTCGAACAGTATCGTTCACCCCTCCACTTT.

This clonotype was counted only a few times. The rearrangement joins TRBV14 to TRBJ1-2; D is undetermined. This CDR3 is 15 amino acids long. Per the germline V gene, CDR1 is SGHDN and CDR2 is FVKESK. Trimming shortened V by 1 base and J by 2 bases, and 11 bases separated the two germline ends. The DNA for the CDR3 is TGTGCCAGCAGCCAAGCCGACGGATTAAACTATGGCTACACCTTC. Protein product: CASSQADGLNYGYTF.

This clonotype was found a few times. The J gene is TRBJ1-6, the V gene TRBV20-1; 7 nucleotides agree with TRBD1. The germline CDR1 and CDR2 sequences are DFQATT and SNEGSKA (reference sequence). The CDR3 covers 15 residues. Trimming at V came to 0 bases and at J to 6 bases, leaving 5 bases not matched to a gene. The CDR3 sequence: CSARDWQGGNSPLHF. CDR3 DNA: TGCAGTGCTAGAGATTGGCAGGGGGGTAATTCACCCCTCCACTTT.

By share, this clonotype counts as medium-sized (0.01 to 0.1%). V and J are TRBV24-1 and TRBJ2-1; 8 nucleotides align to TRBD2. The germline V gene has CDR1 KGHDR and CDR2 SFDVKD. CDR3 length equals 17 residues. V trimming: 4 bases; J trimming: 5 bases; junction bases outside the gene matches: 12. CDR3 region: CATSEAGGRGGNNEQFF. The CDR3 coding sequence is TGTGCCACCAGTGAGGCGGGGGGCAGGGGCGGGAACAATGAGCAGTTCTTC.

This clonotype was recorded a few times. The chain has TRBV24-1 and TRBJ2-2; D ambiguous. Trimming took 3 bases from V and 0 from J, leaving 16 bases between them. CDR3 size: 18 residues. CDR1 and CDR2 from the germline V gene are KGHDR and SFDVKD. In DNA form, the CDR3 reads TGTGCCACCAGTGATCCGACGCAGCGATACTCGAACACCGGGGAGCTGTTTTTT. Protein: CATSDPTQRYSNTGELFF.

This clonotype appeared a few times. The chain carries TRBV5-1 and TRBJ2-5; D uncertain. Germline V lookup: CDR1 SGHRS, CDR2 YFSETQ. V lost 2 bases to trimming and J lost 9 bases, with 14 bases between them. The CDR3 has 13 amino acids. DNA for the CDR3: TGCGCCAGCAGCTTTGGCGGAGACCTGGCCCAGTACTTC. Protein product: CASSFGGDLAQYF.

Relative to its sample, this clonotype is medium-sized. V and J are TRBV12-3 or TRBV12-4 and TRBJ2-7; 13 bases fit TRBD2. The CDR3 is 15 residues long. J lost 4 bases, V lost 5 bases, and 5 bases had no gene match. The CDR3 sequence is CASSPTSGGAYEQYF. The CDR3 nucleotides read TGTGCCAGCAGTCCTACTAGCGGGGGGGCGTACGAGCAGTACTTC.

The rearrangement links TRBV5-1 to TRBJ2-7; tentative D call: TRBD2 (7 bases). Germline loops: CDR1 SGHRS, CDR2 YFSETQ. This CDR3 is built from 14 residues. Trimming left V 1 base short and J 6 bases short, with 14 bases between. CDR3 loop: CASSLWEGGSEQYF. In DNA form, the CDR3 reads TGCGCCAGCAGCTTGTGGGAGGGGGGTAGCGAGCAGTACTTC.

In its sample, this clonotype is medium-sized. The genes are TRBV12-3 or TRBV12-4 and TRBJ2-2, with D maybe TRBD1 (6 bases). The CDR3 is 14 residues long. V lost 6 bases, J lost 7 bases, and 15 bases lay in between. The CDR3: CASSFNRVGGELFF. CDR3 sequence (DNA): TGTGCCAGCAGCTTCAACAGGGTCGGCGGGGAGCTGTTTTTT.

The chain joins TRBV29-1 to TRBJ2-3, with 7 bases that match TRBD1. The CDR3 has 13 amino acids. Germline V gene data show CDR1 as SQVTM and CDR2 as ANQGSEA. V shed 6 bases and J 2 bases; nucleotides not matched to a gene: 5. The CDR3 DNA is TGCAGCGTGGCAGACAGGGCCACAGATACGCAGTATTTT. It translates to CSVADRATDTQYF.

The chain has TRBV6-1 and TRBJ2-3; 7 nucleotides match TRBD1. The germline V gene encodes CDR1 MNHNS and CDR2 SASEGT. With 2 bases clipped from V and 0 bases from J, the junction kept 2 bases outside the gene matches. This CDR3 is 15 amino acids long. Written as DNA, the CDR3 is TGTGCCAGCAGTGAACAGGGGGAGAGCACAGATACGCAGTATTTT. It translates to CASSEQGESTDTQYF.

This clonotype has only a few counts. V gene TRBV10-1 combines with J gene TRBJ2-7; D is perhaps TRBD2 (5 bases). Per the germline V gene, CDR1 is WNHNN and CDR2 is SYGVQD (reference sequence). CDR3 size: 15 residues. V lost 0 bases, J lost 6 bases, and 15 bases lay in between. The CDR3 is CASSESRGSRGEQYF. CDR3 sequence (DNA): TGCGCCAGCAGTGAGTCCCGGGGAAGTCGGGGCGAGCAGTACTTC.